This is a list of T cell receptor beta chains from one sample in a study of Ad26.COV2.S vaccination and SARS-CoV-2 variants. Sequencing was performed with immunoSEQ multiplex PCR; in TCRdb, only in-frame clones are kept and a portion is missing. The data hold 300,000 to 400,000 clones, with around 90% observed a single time. This specimen was peripheral blood, taken in a trial of Ad26.COV2.S vaccine versus placebo. The source of these receptors is a person between 18 and 60 years old who received the Ad26.COV2.S COVID-19 vaccine or a placebo. The CDR3 runs from the conserved cysteine through the conserved F or W. D genes are given only for firm matches. Size tells how often a clone was seen (once, few, many) or the class of an expanded clone, and some rows leave it out.

clone_size d_call j_call v_call cdr3_aa cdr3_nt
few TRBD1 TRBJ2-7 TRBV4-1 CASTPYPDRVGYEQYF TGCGCCAGCACCCCCTACCCGGACAGGGTTGGTTACGAGCAGTACTTC
once TRBD1 TRBJ2-2 TRBV2 CASSDWTGNTGELFF TGTGCCAGCAGTGATTGGACAGGGAACACCGGGGAGCTGTTTTTT
- - TRBJ1-2 TRBV7-2 CASSRDSYYGYTF TGTGCCAGCAGTCGAGACAGTTACTATGGCTACACCTTC
- TRBD2 TRBJ2-1 TRBV9 CASSVEGLGYNEQFF TGTGCCAGCAGCGTAGAAGGACTAGGCTACAATGAGCAGTTCTTC
- - TRBJ1-2 TRBV18 CASSPPAFYGYTF TGTGCCAGCTCACCACCGGCCTTCTATGGCTACACCTTC
- TRBD2 TRBJ2-3 TRBV11-1 CASSFLAGKGDTQYF TGTGCCAGCAGCTTTCTAGCGGGGAAGGGAGATACGCAGTATTTT
- - TRBJ2-7 TRBV3-1/TRBV3-2 CASSQDPQDYYEQYF TGTGCCAGCAGCCAGGACCCCCAAGACTACTACGAGCAGTACTTC
- TRBD2 TRBJ2-3 TRBV7-6 CASSPYAAGVRSTDTQYF TGTGCCAGCAGCCCTTATGCAGCGGGGGTCCGCAGCACAGATACGCAGTATTTT
- - TRBJ2-5 TRBV6-5 CASKLTPGEETQYF TGTGCCAGCAAACTCACTCCGGGGGAAGAGACCCAGTACTTC
- TRBD1 TRBJ2-7 TRBV6-5 CASSPGQAAHEQYF TGTGCCAGCAGTCCCGGACAGGCGGCTCACGAGCAGTACTTC
- - TRBJ1-1 TRBV7-8 CASNLGGGYTEAFF TGTGCCAGCAACTTGGGGGGGGGCTACACTGAAGCTTTCTTT
- - TRBJ1-3 TRBV19 CASSTPLGVDTIYF TGTGCCAGTAGTACCCCGCTAGGGGTGGACACCATATATTTT
- - TRBJ1-1 TRBV20-1 CSATRAGEAFF TGCAGTGCTACCAGGGCGGGTGAAGCTTTCTTT
- - TRBJ1-1 TRBV5-6 CASSGPVTEAFF TGTGCCAGCAGCGGCCCAGTGACTGAAGCTTTCTTT
- - TRBJ2-1 TRBV7-9 CASSWDSGRTYEQFF TGTGCCAGCAGCTGGGACTCCGGCCGTACCTATGAGCAGTTCTTC
once - TRBJ2-1 TRBV30 CALARDPYNEQFF TGTGCCCTAGCCAGGGATCCCTACAATGAGCAGTTCTTC
- TRBD1 TRBJ1-5 TRBV3-1/TRBV3-2 CASSQGTTGSQPQHF TGTGCCAGCAGCCAAGGGACGACAGGGAGCCAGCCCCAGCATTTT
- TRBD2 TRBJ2-3 TRBV6-5 CASLAAGGLPDTQYF TGTGCCAGCCTGGCCGCGGGGGGGCTTCCAGATACGCAGTATTTT
- - TRBJ1-1 TRBV23-1 CASSQSYSGTEAFF TGCGCCAGCAGTCAATCATACAGTGGCACTGAAGCTTTCTTT
- - TRBJ2-7 TRBV4-2 CASSQQGPRDEQYF TGTGCCAGCAGCCAACAGGGACCCCGGGACGAGCAGTACTTC
- - TRBJ2-7 TRBV6-5 CASSYSIVDTYEQYF TGTGCCAGCAGTTACTCGATTGTGGATACCTACGAGCAGTACTTC
- TRBD1 TRBJ1-2 TRBV27 CASSFGEQGAYGYTF TGTGCCAGCAGTTTTGGGGAACAGGGGGCCTATGGCTACACCTTC
- - TRBJ2-1 TRBV7-2 CASSPTLGGSYNEQFF TGTGCCAGCAGCCCTACACTAGGCGGGTCCTACAATGAGCAGTTCTTC
- - TRBJ1-5 TRBV19 CASSTPGFNQPQHF TGTGCCAGTAGTACCCCGGGGTTCAATCAGCCCCAGCATTTT
once - TRBJ1-3 TRBV30 CAWEWVTGGSGNTIYF TGTGCCTGGGAATGGGTGACGGGGGGCTCTGGAAACACCATATATTTT
- - TRBJ1-1 TRBV5-1 CASSFRRQGTEAFF TGCGCCAGCAGCTTCAGACGCCAAGGGACTGAAGCTTTCTTT
once - TRBJ1-1 TRBV6-5 CASSYEGGVSSEAFF TGTGCCAGCAGTTACGAAGGGGGGGTCTCTTCGGAAGCTTTCTTT
- TRBD1 TRBJ2-7 TRBV7-2 CASSPSRDRTLYEQYF TGTGCCAGCAGCCCCTCACGGGACAGGACCCTCTACGAGCAGTACTTC
- TRBD1 TRBJ1-4 TRBV25-1 CASSRGQGFNEKLFF TGTGCCAGCAGCCGAGGACAGGGATTTAATGAAAAACTGTTTTTT
- TRBD1 TRBJ1-6 TRBV12-5 CASGPGQGKDSPLHF TGTGCTAGTGGCCCAGGACAGGGGAAGGATTCACCCCTCCACTTT
- - TRBJ1-1 TRBV19 CASSTSMNTEAFF TGTGCCAGTAGTACGAGCATGAACACTGAAGCTTTCTTT
- TRBD1 TRBJ2-2 TRBV3-1/TRBV3-2 CASSARQGAPRELFF TGTGCCAGCAGCGCCCGACAGGGGGCCCCGAGGGAGCTGTTTTTT
- TRBD2 TRBJ2-3 TRBV14 CASSLPGLAGGTDTQYF TGTGCCAGCAGCCTACCGGGACTAGCGGGGGGCACAGATACGCAGTATTTT
- - TRBJ1-6 TRBV30 CACSGTLSSYNSPLHF TGTGCCTGTTCCGGGACTTTGAGCTCCTATAATTCACCCCTCCACTTT
- - TRBJ1-2 TRBV19 CASSNDRNYGYTF TGTGCCAGTAGTAATGACAGGAACTATGGCTACACCTTC
- - TRBJ2-1 TRBV12-3/TRBV12-4 CASSLGGEQFF TGTGCCAGCAGTTTAGGGGGGGAGCAGTTCTTC
- - TRBJ2-5 TRBV4-3 CASSQDRGRETQYF TGCGCCAGCAGCCAAGACAGAGGCAGGGAGACCCAGTACTTC
- - TRBJ1-2 TRBV11-2 CASSYSGDYGYTF TGTGCCAGCAGCTATTCAGGGGACTATGGCTACACCTTC
- TRBD2 TRBJ2-1 TRBV10-3 CAIMTSGGLNEQFF TGTGCCATCATGACTAGCGGGGGGCTCAATGAGCAGTTCTTC
- - TRBJ2-4 TRBV21-1 CASSKGSRAVGIIKNIQYF TGTGCCAGCAGCAAAGGCTCTAGGGCGGTAGGTATAATCAAAAACATTCAGTACTTC
- TRBD1 TRBJ1-2 TRBV16 CASSQYPRTGDYGYTF TGTGCCAGCAGCCAATACCCGAGGACAGGGGACTATGGCTACACCTTC
- - TRBJ2-2 TRBV2 CASSDPRENTGELFF TGTGCCAGCAGTGACCCTCGGGAGAACACCGGGGAGCTGTTTTTT
- - TRBJ2-7 TRBV5-6 CASSPGRREQYF TGTGCCAGCAGCCCCGGACGTCGCGAGCAGTACTTC
- TRBD2 TRBJ2-7 TRBV6-5 CASSHRTSSYEQYF TGTGCCAGCAGTCACAGGACTAGCTCCTACGAGCAGTACTTC
- - TRBJ2-7 TRBV30 CAWSGQPTLYEQYF TGTGCCTGGAGTGGGCAGCCGACCCTCTACGAGCAGTACTTC
- - TRBJ1-4 TRBV5-5 CASSFRDMSEKLFF TGTGCCAGCAGCTTTCGGGATATGAGTGAAAAACTGTTTTTT
- - TRBJ1-1 TRBV19 CASSMAGYTEAFF TGTGCCAGTAGTATGGCCGGGTACACTGAAGCTTTCTTT
- - TRBJ2-7 TRBV5-6 CASSPGGYEQYF TGTGCCAGCAGCCCCGGGGGCTACGAGCAGTACTTC
- TRBD1 TRBJ2-2 TRBV5-4 CASSYYTGQGTGELFF TGTGCCAGCAGCTACTATACGGGACAGGGGACGGGGGAGCTGTTTTTT
few - TRBJ1-5 TRBV3-1/TRBV3-2 CASSQTGISNQPQHF TGTGCCAGCAGCCAAACAGGGATTAGCAATCAGCCCCAGCATTTT
few - TRBJ2-2 TRBV10-3 CATSGGELFF TGTGCCACCTCGGGCGGGGAGCTGTTTTTT
- - TRBJ2-1 TRBV6-5 CASTPIRDNYNEQFF TGTGCCAGCACCCCTATTCGGGACAACTACAATGAGCAGTTCTTC
- - TRBJ2-1 TRBV2 CASSDRGFQFF TGTGCCAGCAGTGACCGGGGATTTCAGTTCTTC
- - TRBJ2-1 TRBV24-1 CATSAVDAEQFF TGTGCCACCAGTGCGGTCGACGCTGAGCAGTTCTTC
- - TRBJ1-2 TRBV19 CATSRGGGSGGYTF TGTGCCACCTCCCGGGGTGGGGGATCGGGTGGCTACACCTTC
- - TRBJ2-7 TRBV12-3/TRBV12-4 CASTGSYEQYF TGTGCCAGCACCGGTTCCTACGAGCAGTACTTC
- - TRBJ2-7 TRBV4-1 CASSQDGESSYEQYF TGCGCCAGCAGCCAAGACGGAGAGAGCTCCTACGAGCAGTACTTC
many - TRBJ2-1 TRBV6-5 CASSRGHNEQFF TGTGCCAGCTCTCGGGGACACAATGAGCAGTTCTTC
- - TRBJ2-7 TRBV18 CASSPLPYEQYF TGTGCCAGCTCACCTCTACCCTACGAGCAGTACTTC
- - TRBJ1-1 TRBV27 CASSLSYRAEAFF TGTGCCAGCAGTTTATCGTACAGGGCTGAAGCTTTCTTT